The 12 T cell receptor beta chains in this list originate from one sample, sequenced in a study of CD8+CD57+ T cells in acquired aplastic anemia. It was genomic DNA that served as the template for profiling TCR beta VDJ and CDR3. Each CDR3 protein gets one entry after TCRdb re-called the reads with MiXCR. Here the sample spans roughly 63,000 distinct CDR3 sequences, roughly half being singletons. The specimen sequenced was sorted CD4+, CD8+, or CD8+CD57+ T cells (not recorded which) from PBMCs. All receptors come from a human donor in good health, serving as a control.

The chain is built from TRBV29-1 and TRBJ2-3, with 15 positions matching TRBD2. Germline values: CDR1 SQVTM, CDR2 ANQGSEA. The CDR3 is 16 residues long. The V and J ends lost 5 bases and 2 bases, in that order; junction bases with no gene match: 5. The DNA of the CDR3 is TGCAGCGTTACCCGGACTAGCGGGAGGGCCACAGATACGCAGTATTTT. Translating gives CSVTRTSGRATDTQYF.

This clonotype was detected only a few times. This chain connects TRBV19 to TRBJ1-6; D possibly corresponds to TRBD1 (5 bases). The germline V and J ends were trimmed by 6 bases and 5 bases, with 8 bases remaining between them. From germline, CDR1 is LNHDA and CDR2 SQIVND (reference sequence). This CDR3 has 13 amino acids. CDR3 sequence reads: CASRQADNSPLHF. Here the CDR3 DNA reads TGTGCCAGTAGACAGGCGGATAATTCACCCCTCCACTTT.

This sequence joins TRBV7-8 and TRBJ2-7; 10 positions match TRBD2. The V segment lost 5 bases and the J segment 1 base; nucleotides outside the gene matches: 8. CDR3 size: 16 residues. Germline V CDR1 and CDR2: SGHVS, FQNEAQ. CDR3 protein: CASSRFGTSVSYEQYF. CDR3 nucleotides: TGTGCCAGCAGCCGGTTCGGGACTAGCGTTTCCTACGAGCAGTACTTC.

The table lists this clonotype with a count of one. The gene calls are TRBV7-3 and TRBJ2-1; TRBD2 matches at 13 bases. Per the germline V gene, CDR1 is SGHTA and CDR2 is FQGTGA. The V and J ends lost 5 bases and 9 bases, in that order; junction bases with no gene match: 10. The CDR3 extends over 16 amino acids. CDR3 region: CASSHLQLAGGTEQFF. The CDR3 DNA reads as TGTGCCAGCAGCCACCTTCAACTAGCGGGGGGGACTGAGCAGTTCTTC.

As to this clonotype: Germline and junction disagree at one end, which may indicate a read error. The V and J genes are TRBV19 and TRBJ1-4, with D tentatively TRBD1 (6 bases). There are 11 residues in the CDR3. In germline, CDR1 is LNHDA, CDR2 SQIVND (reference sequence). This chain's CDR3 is CASSTGENLFF. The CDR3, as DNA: TGTGCCAGTAGTACAGGGGAAAACCTGTTTTTT.

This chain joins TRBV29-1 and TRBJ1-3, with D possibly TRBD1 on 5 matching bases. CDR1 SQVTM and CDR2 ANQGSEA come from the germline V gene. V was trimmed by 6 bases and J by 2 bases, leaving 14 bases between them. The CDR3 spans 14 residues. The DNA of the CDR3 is TGCAGCGTCAAGGGCAGGGCAACTGGAAACACCATATATTTT. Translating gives CSVKGRATGNTIYF. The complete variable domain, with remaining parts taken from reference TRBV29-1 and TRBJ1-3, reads SAVISQKPSRDICQRGTSLTIQCQVDSQVTMMFWYRQQPGQSLTLIATANQGSEATYESGFVIDKFPISRPNLTFSTLTVSNMSPEDSSIYLCSVKGRATGNTIYFGEGSWLTVV.

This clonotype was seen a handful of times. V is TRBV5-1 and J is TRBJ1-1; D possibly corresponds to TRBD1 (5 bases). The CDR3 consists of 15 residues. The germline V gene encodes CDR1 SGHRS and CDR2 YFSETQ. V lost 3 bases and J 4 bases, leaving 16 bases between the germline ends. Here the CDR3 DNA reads TGCGCCAGCAGCTCGGGTGATGTGGGACCCACTGAAGCTTTCTTT. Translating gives CASSSGDVGPTEAFF.

The DNA of the CDR3 is TGTGCCATAGGCTCTGGAAACACCATATATTTT. Amino acids: CAIGSGNTIYF. The J gene is TRBJ1-3, the V gene TRBV10-3, with unresolved D. The V end lost 9 bases, the J end lost 0 bases, and 3 bases lay between the germline ends. This CDR3 has 11 residues. Germline CDR1 ENHRY, CDR2 SYGVKD.

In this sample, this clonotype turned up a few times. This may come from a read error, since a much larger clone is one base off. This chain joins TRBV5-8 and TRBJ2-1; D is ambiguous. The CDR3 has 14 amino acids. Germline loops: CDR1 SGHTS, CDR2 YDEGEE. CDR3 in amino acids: CASGFNTAHNEQFF. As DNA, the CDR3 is TGTGCCAGCGGCTTCAACACAGCGCACAATGAGCAGTTCTTC.

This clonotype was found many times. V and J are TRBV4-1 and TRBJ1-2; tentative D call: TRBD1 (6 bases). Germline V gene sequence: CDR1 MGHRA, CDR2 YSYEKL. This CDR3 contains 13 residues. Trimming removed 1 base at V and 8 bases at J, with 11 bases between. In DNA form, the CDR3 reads TGCGCCAGCAGCCAAGGAGGGGGGGTAGGCTACACCTTC. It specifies CASSQGGGVGYTF.

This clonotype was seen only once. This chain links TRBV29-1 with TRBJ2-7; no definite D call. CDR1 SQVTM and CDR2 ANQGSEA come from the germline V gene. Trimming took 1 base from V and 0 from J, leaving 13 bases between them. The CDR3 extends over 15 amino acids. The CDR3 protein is CSVEGGQAHSYEQYF. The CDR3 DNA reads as TGCAGCGTTGAAGGTGGTCAGGCCCACTCCTACGAGCAGTACTTC.

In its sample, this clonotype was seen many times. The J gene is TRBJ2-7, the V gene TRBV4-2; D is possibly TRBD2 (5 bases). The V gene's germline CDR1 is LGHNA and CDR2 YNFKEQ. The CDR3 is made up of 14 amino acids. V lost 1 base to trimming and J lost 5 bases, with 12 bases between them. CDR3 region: CASSQVEGTHEQYF. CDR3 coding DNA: TGTGCCAGCAGCCAAGTTGAGGGTACCCACGAGCAGTACTTC.